A selection of T cell receptor beta chains follows, all from one sample in a study of human T cells and chemical hapten exposure. TCRdb passed the RACE reads through MiXCR, listing each CDR3 protein once. Of approximately 50,000 distinct CDR3 sequences in the sample, around 11% are singletons; the top ten hold around 4.1%. Sequencing used whole blood, obtained in connection with sensitization to the hapten diphenylcyclopropenone (DPC). The receptors here all came from a woman aged 35 to 49 with alopecia areata. Some clones in this sample may be carry-over from other donors' samples. Each CDR3 is given with its conserved first and last residue. The D gene is left open where the match is weak. Only some rows state a clone size, as once, few, many or a class for expanded clones.

d_gene: -
v_gene: TRBV3-1
j_gene: TRBJ1-2
abundance: -
CDR3aa: CASSQTIQAGYTF
CDR3nt: TGTGCCAGCAGCCAAACAATTCAGGCGGGCTACACCTTC

d_gene: -
v_gene: TRBV20-1
j_gene: TRBJ2-3
abundance: -
CDR3aa: CSARGDQDRGTTDTQYF
CDR3nt: TGCAGTGCTAGAGGGGACCAGGACCGAGGCACCACAGATACGCAGTATTTT

d_gene: TRBD1
v_gene: TRBV7-2
j_gene: TRBJ2-5
abundance: many
CDR3aa: CARKKQGAWETQYF
CDR3nt: TGTGCCAGAAAAAAACAGGGGGCGTGGGAGACCCAGTACTTC

d_gene: TRBD2
v_gene: TRBV20-1
j_gene: TRBJ2-1
abundance: -
CDR3aa: CSARVVTSGSYNEQFF
CDR3nt: TGCAGTGCTAGAGTTGTAACTAGCGGCTCCTACAATGAGCAGTTCTTC

d_gene: TRBD2
v_gene: TRBV7-8
j_gene: TRBJ2-5
abundance: many
CDR3aa: CASSRLAGGNQETQYF
CDR3nt: TGTGCCAGCAGCCGCTTAGCGGGGGGCAACCAAGAGACCCAGTACTTC

d_gene: TRBD1
v_gene: TRBV2
j_gene: TRBJ2-7
abundance: many
CDR3aa: CASSWDSNEQYF
CDR3nt: TGTGCCAGCAGCTGGGACAGTAACGAGCAGTACTTC

d_gene: -
v_gene: TRBV20-1
j_gene: TRBJ1-5
abundance: -
CDR3aa: CSARPSGTLSNQPQHF
CDR3nt: TGCAGTGCTCGACCATCCGGGACCCTCAGCAATCAGCCCCAGCATTTT

d_gene: TRBD1
v_gene: TRBV19
j_gene: TRBJ2-3
abundance: many
CDR3aa: CASSRDRGRTDTQYF
CDR3nt: TGTGCCAGTAGTAGGGACAGGGGTCGAACAGATACGCAGTATTTT

d_gene: -
v_gene: TRBV5-6
j_gene: TRBJ2-3
abundance: few
CDR3aa: CASSLGLADTDTQYF
CDR3nt: TGTGCCAGCAGCTTGGGTTTAGCGGACACAGATACGCAGTATTTT

d_gene: -
v_gene: TRBV5-8
j_gene: TRBJ2-5
abundance: few
CDR3aa: CASSLYPLGETRYF
CDR3nt: TGTGCCAGCAGCTTGTACCCCCTTGGGGAGACCCGGTACTTC

d_gene: TRBD2
v_gene: TRBV7-9
j_gene: TRBJ2-5
abundance: -
CDR3aa: CASSTHGLAGQETQYF
CDR3nt: TGTGCCAGCAGCACGCACGGACTAGCGGGGCAAGAGACCCAGTACTTC

d_gene: -
v_gene: TRBV4-3
j_gene: TRBJ2-2
abundance: many
CDR3aa: CASSQETIGGELFF
CDR3nt: TGCGCCAGCAGCCAAGAAACGATAGGCGGGGAGCTGTTTTTT

d_gene: TRBD1
v_gene: TRBV7-3
j_gene: TRBJ2-4
abundance: few
CDR3aa: CASSLSRDRDIQYF
CDR3nt: TGTGCCAGCAGCTTGTCCCGGGACAGAGACATTCAGTACTTC

d_gene: TRBD1
v_gene: TRBV7-9
j_gene: TRBJ1-6
abundance: many
CDR3aa: CASSPEGQSYNSPLHF
CDR3nt: TGTGCCAGCAGCCCAGAGGGACAGTCCTATAATTCACCCCTCCACTTT

d_gene: -
v_gene: TRBV20-1
j_gene: TRBJ2-7
abundance: few
CDR3aa: CSARRPRSPYEQYF
CDR3nt: TGCAGTGCTAGACGCCCCCGTTCCCCCTACGAGCAGTACTTC

d_gene: TRBD1
v_gene: TRBV20-1
j_gene: TRBJ1-2
abundance: -
CDR3aa: CSAKEGQAYRGYTF
CDR3nt: TGCAGTGCTAAGGAAGGACAGGCCTATCGGGGCTACACCTTC

d_gene: -
v_gene: TRBV28
j_gene: TRBJ1-5
abundance: many
CDR3aa: CASSTRRGDWSNQPQHF
CDR3nt: TGTGCCAGCAGTACGAGGCGAGGAGACTGGAGCAATCAGCCCCAGCATTTT

d_gene: -
v_gene: TRBV6-2/TRBV6-3
j_gene: TRBJ1-1
abundance: -
CDR3aa: CASSLETTFF
CDR3nt: TGTGCCAGCAGTCTCGAGACCACTTTCTTT

d_gene: -
v_gene: TRBV7-2
j_gene: TRBJ1-3
abundance: -
CDR3aa: CASSTSGAGVGNTIYF
CDR3nt: TGTGCCAGCAGCACTAGTGGGGCAGGGGTTGGAAACACCATATATTTT

d_gene: -
v_gene: TRBV19
j_gene: TRBJ2-7
abundance: few
CDR3aa: CATTKGGSYEQYF
CDR3nt: TGTGCCACCACCAAGGGGGGTTCCTACGAGCAGTACTTC

d_gene: -
v_gene: TRBV18
j_gene: TRBJ2-2
abundance: few
CDR3aa: CASSSNTGELFF
CDR3nt: TGTGCCAGCTCATCGAACACCGGGGAGCTGTTTTTT

d_gene: -
v_gene: TRBV12-3/TRBV12-4
j_gene: TRBJ2-1
abundance: few
CDR3aa: CASSWTPSHEQFF
CDR3nt: TGTGCCAGCAGTTGGACCCCATCCCATGAGCAGTTCTTC

d_gene: -
v_gene: TRBV29-1
j_gene: TRBJ2-7
abundance: -
CDR3aa: CSARDVNREQYF
CDR3nt: TGCAGCGCCCGGGACGTAAATCGCGAGCAGTACTTC

d_gene: TRBD1
v_gene: TRBV6-2/TRBV6-3
j_gene: TRBJ2-7
abundance: few
CDR3aa: CASRPTAGTGGIYEQYF
CDR3nt: TGTGCCAGCAGACCTACCGCCGGGACAGGGGGAATCTACGAGCAGTACTTC

d_gene: -
v_gene: TRBV28
j_gene: TRBJ2-1
abundance: many
CDR3aa: CASTELGSEQFF
CDR3nt: TGTGCCAGCACCGAATTGGGGAGTGAGCAGTTCTTC

d_gene: TRBD2
v_gene: TRBV5-4
j_gene: TRBJ2-3
abundance: few
CDR3aa: CASSLGSGSRADTQYF
CDR3nt: TGTGCCAGCAGCTTGGGGAGCGGGAGTCGAGCAGATACGCAGTATTTT

d_gene: -
v_gene: TRBV4-3
j_gene: TRBJ2-5
abundance: few
CDR3aa: CASSQPGETQYF
CDR3nt: TGCGCCAGCAGCCAACCTGGGGAGACCCAGTACTTC

d_gene: -
v_gene: TRBV11-2
j_gene: TRBJ2-5
abundance: medium-sized
CDR3aa: CASSLEETQYF
CDR3nt: TGTGCCAGCAGCTTAGAAGAGACCCAGTACTTC

d_gene: -
v_gene: TRBV20-1
j_gene: TRBJ1-2
abundance: many
CDR3aa: CSASGGLNYGYTF
CDR3nt: TGCAGTGCTAGTGGGGGTCTTAACTATGGCTACACCTTC

d_gene: TRBD1
v_gene: TRBV20-1
j_gene: TRBJ1-5
abundance: -
CDR3aa: CSAGHRTGRSNQPQHF
CDR3nt: TGCAGTGCTGGACACCGGACAGGGCGCAGCAATCAGCCCCAGCATTTT

d_gene: -
v_gene: TRBV25-1
j_gene: TRBJ1-2
abundance: many
CDR3aa: CASSERYLGYTF
CDR3nt: TGTGCCAGCAGTGAACGCTATCTCGGCTACACCTTC

d_gene: -
v_gene: TRBV6-2/TRBV6-3
j_gene: TRBJ2-3
abundance: -
CDR3aa: CASSYQGTDTQYF
CDR3nt: TGTGCCAGCAGTTACCAGGGAACAGATACGCAGTATTTT

d_gene: -
v_gene: TRBV27
j_gene: TRBJ2-7
abundance: many
CDR3aa: CASSPRTTTYEQYF
CDR3nt: TGTGCCAGCAGTCCAAGGACCACAACCTACGAGCAGTACTTC

d_gene: TRBD2
v_gene: TRBV5-1
j_gene: TRBJ2-1
abundance: many
CDR3aa: CASSPPGLAGVGNEQFF
CDR3nt: TGCGCCAGCAGCCCACCGGGACTAGCGGGAGTGGGGAATGAGCAGTTCTTC

d_gene: -
v_gene: TRBV20-1
j_gene: TRBJ1-1
abundance: -
CDR3aa: CSALPGKGGSDTEAFF
CDR3nt: TGCAGTGCGCTCCCCGGTAAGGGGGGGTCGGACACTGAAGCTTTCTTT

d_gene: -
v_gene: TRBV11-2
j_gene: TRBJ1-1
abundance: few
CDR3aa: CASSPRRRTNTEAFF
CDR3nt: TGTGCCAGCAGCCCCCGCAGGAGAACGAACACTGAAGCTTTCTTT

d_gene: -
v_gene: TRBV9
j_gene: TRBJ1-2
abundance: -
CDR3aa: CASSVNSGYGYTF
CDR3nt: TGTGCCAGCAGCGTAAATAGTGGCTATGGCTACACCTTC

d_gene: -
v_gene: TRBV10-3
j_gene: TRBJ1-2
abundance: few
CDR3aa: CAISGWRGRYGYTF
CDR3nt: TGTGCCATCAGTGGTTGGAGGGGGAGATATGGCTACACCTTC

d_gene: -
v_gene: TRBV20-1
j_gene: TRBJ2-7
abundance: -
CDR3aa: CSAPRGYEQYF
CDR3nt: TGCAGTGCCCCCCGGGGCTACGAGCAGTACTTC

d_gene: -
v_gene: TRBV6-6
j_gene: TRBJ2-3
abundance: few
CDR3aa: CASSYVADTQYF
CDR3nt: TGTGCCAGCAGTTACGTGGCAGATACGCAGTATTTT